These T cell receptor beta chains were read from a single sample in a study of cytomegalovirus exposure and HLA in healthy donors. This table comes from immunoSEQ multiplex PCR, and its TCRdb copy is limited to in-frame clones, with some not included. The sample contains some 150,000 clones, 65% to 85% of which appear only once. The sequenced material came from PBMCs. These receptors were taken from a woman in her thirties or forties in good health and CMV-seropositive. Both conserved end residues are part of each CDR3. D genes are given only for firm matches. Not every row has a clone size; where given, it reads once, few, many or a size class.

CDR3aa,CDR3nt,j_gene,d_gene,v_gene,len,abundance
CASSSRDRGHEQYF,TGTGCCAGCAGCTCCCGGGACAGGGGGCACGAGCAGTACTTC,TRBJ2-7,TRBD1,TRBV13,14,-
CASSLGAGDSYGYTF,TGTGCCAGCAGCTTGGGGGCAGGGGATAGCTATGGCTACACCTTC,TRBJ1-2,-,TRBV7-8,15,few
CASSLRTGWAEAFF,TGTGCCAGTAGTCTCCGGACAGGATGGGCTGAAGCTTTCTTT,TRBJ1-1,TRBD1,TRBV19,14,-
CASSYEQGRTILMNTEAFF,TGTGCCAGCAGCTACGAACAGGGACGTACTATCCTAATGAACACTGAAGCTTTCTTT,TRBJ1-1,-,TRBV5-6,19,once
CASAYQGVGEQYF,TGTGCCAGCGCATACCAGGGGGTGGGGGAGCAGTACTTC,TRBJ2-7,TRBD1,TRBV27,13,-
CASSGDTTYSYEQYF,TGTGCCAGCAGTGGGGACACTACATATTCCTACGAGCAGTACTTC,TRBJ2-7,-,TRBV6-1,15,-
CASSHGGIRVLFKYEQYF,TGCGCCAGCAGCCACGGCGGAATCCGGGTCCTTTTTAAGTACGAGCAGTACTTC,TRBJ2-7,-,TRBV4-3,18,-
CASTQREAETQYF,TGTGCCTCCACCCAGCGGGAGGCGGAGACCCAGTACTTC,TRBJ2-5,TRBD2,TRBV6-5,13,-
CASSPPWPTDTQYF,TGTGCCAGCAGCCCCCCATGGCCCACAGATACGCAGTATTTT,TRBJ2-3,-,TRBV5-4,14,-
CASSSGTGRYGYTF,TGTGCCAGCTCTTCCGGGACAGGGCGCTATGGCTACACCTTC,TRBJ1-2,TRBD1,TRBV28,14,few
CASPPSGRALYEQYF,TGTGCCAGCCCCCCTAGCGGGAGGGCCCTCTACGAGCAGTACTTC,TRBJ2-7,TRBD2,TRBV28,15,-
CASSPFRQGADTEAFF,TGTGCCAGCAGCCCCTTCCGACAGGGGGCGGACACTGAAGCTTTCTTT,TRBJ1-1,TRBD1,TRBV5-4,16,-
CAISEVGGQGNQPQHF,TGTGCCATCAGTGAGGTCGGAGGGCAGGGCAATCAGCCCCAGCATTTT,TRBJ1-5,-,TRBV10-3,16,once
CAWGGTATGANVLTF,TGTGCCTGGGGCGGGACAGCCACTGGGGCCAACGTCCTGACTTTC,TRBJ2-6,-,TRBV30,15,-
CASSSGEESSYNSPLHF,TGTGCCAGCAGCTCGGGGGAGGAGAGCTCCTATAATTCACCCCTCCACTTT,TRBJ1-6,-,TRBV5-4,17,-
CASSKDRCNYGYTF,TGTGCCAGCAGCAAAGACAGGTGCAACTATGGCTACACCTTC,TRBJ1-2,-,TRBV21-1,14,-
CASSQPLTSYEQYF,TGCGCCAGCAGCCAACCCCTAACTTCCTACGAGCAGTACTTC,TRBJ2-7,-,TRBV4-1,14,-
CASSFLAGQTQYF,TGTGCCAGCAGCTTCCTAGCGGGACAGACGCAGTATTTT,TRBJ2-3,TRBD2,TRBV11-1,13,-
CASSSVDSYEQYF,TGTGCCAGCAGCAGCGTCGATTCCTACGAGCAGTACTTC,TRBJ2-7,-,TRBV27,13,-
CASIPVFKNEQYF,TGTGCCAGCATACCCGTTTTTAAGAACGAGCAGTACTTC,TRBJ2-7,-,TRBV2,13,-
CASSYASGSYNEQFF,TGTGCCAGCAGTTACGCTAGCGGGAGTTACAATGAGCAGTTCTTC,TRBJ2-1,TRBD2,TRBV6-5,15,once
CASSPIRLGRAGELFF,TGTGCCAGCAGCCCCATCCGGCTGGGGCGAGCCGGGGAGCTGTTTTTT,TRBJ2-2,-,TRBV5-6,16,-
CASSLAGEVDEQFF,TGCGCCAGCAGCCTAGCGGGAGAGGTCGATGAGCAGTTCTTC,TRBJ2-1,TRBD2,TRBV5-1,14,-
CASSARTGGESYEQYF,TGTGCCAGCAGCGCACGGACAGGGGGCGAATCCTACGAGCAGTACTTC,TRBJ2-7,TRBD1,TRBV7-9,16,-
CASSEAGQGVSNYGYTF,TGCGCCAGCAGTGAGGCCGGACAGGGGGTATCTAACTATGGCTACACCTTC,TRBJ1-2,TRBD1,TRBV10-2,17,-
CASTQFGTPNEKLFF,TGTGCCAGCACCCAATTTGGGACACCTAATGAAAAACTGTTTTTT,TRBJ1-4,-,TRBV2,15,few
CASRGTSGRRHF,TGTGCCAGCAGGGGGACTAGCGGGCGAAGGCACTTC,TRBJ2-7,TRBD2,TRBV2,12,-
CASSFSGRGYEQYF,TGTGCCAGCAGCTTTAGCGGGAGAGGATACGAGCAGTACTTC,TRBJ2-7,TRBD2,TRBV5-6,14,-
CASSPMGQGNTIYF,TGTGCCAGCTCACCAATGGGGCAAGGAAACACCATATATTTT,TRBJ1-3,-,TRBV18,14,-
CASSYGGGTDTQYF,TGTGCCAGCAGTTACGGGGGGGGCACAGATACGCAGTATTTT,TRBJ2-3,TRBD2,TRBV6-6,14,-
CASSSTGEQYF,TGTGCCAGCAGTTCCACGGGGGAGCAGTACTTC,TRBJ2-7,-,TRBV27,11,once
CASGGEKLFF,TGTGCCAGTGGGGGGGAAAAACTGTTTTTT,TRBJ1-4,-,TRBV7-9,10,-
CASSLPSGRFTDTQYF,TGTGCCAGCAGTCTTCCTAGCGGGAGGTTCACAGATACGCAGTATTTT,TRBJ2-3,TRBD2,TRBV27,16,few
CASSQRGAGTDTQYF,TGTGCCAGCAGTCAGCGGGGGGCGGGCACAGATACGCAGTATTTT,TRBJ2-3,TRBD2,TRBV6-5,15,-
CASSPGQNPTGELFF,TGTGCCAGCTCACCCGGACAGAACCCCACCGGGGAGCTGTTTTTT,TRBJ2-2,-,TRBV18,15,-
CASSLSASTDTQYF,TGTGCCAGTAGTCTTAGCGCTAGCACAGATACGCAGTATTTT,TRBJ2-3,-,TRBV19,14,-
CASSFDGLGEAFF,TGCGCCAGCAGCTTTGACGGGTTGGGTGAAGCTTTCTTT,TRBJ1-1,-,TRBV5-1,13,-
CASSERRTGSHEQYF,TGTGCCAGCAGCGAGCGCCGGACAGGTAGCCACGAGCAGTACTTC,TRBJ2-7,TRBD1,TRBV7-2,15,-
CASSPRVNEQFF,TGTGCCAGCAGCCCCAGGGTAAATGAGCAGTTCTTC,TRBJ2-1,-,TRBV5-6,12,few
CASRRSLQGQSYEQYF,TGCGCCAGCAGAAGATCCCTCCAGGGACAGTCATACGAGCAGTACTTC,TRBJ2-7,TRBD1,TRBV5-1,16,-
CASSLIPAGADTEAFF,TGTGCCAGCAGCTTAATCCCGGCAGGGGCGGACACTGAAGCTTTCTTT,TRBJ1-1,-,TRBV7-3,16,-
CASMRDNQETQYF,TGTGCCAGCATGAGAGATAATCAAGAGACCCAGTACTTC,TRBJ2-5,-,TRBV27,13,-
CASSSPRPTGETQYF,TGTGCCAGCAGCTCCCCTCGGCCGACCGGGGAGACCCAGTACTTC,TRBJ2-5,-,TRBV5-4,15,once
CASSARLTGGAGELFF,TGTGCCAGCAGTGCAAGACTCACTGGGGGGGCCGGGGAGCTGTTTTTT,TRBJ2-2,TRBD2,TRBV6-4,16,-
CASSPTSAGVETQYF,TGTGCCAGCTCACCTACGAGCGCAGGGGTGGAGACCCAGTACTTC,TRBJ2-5,-,TRBV18,15,-
CASSTASSYEQYF,TGTGCCAGTAGTACCGCGAGCTCCTACGAGCAGTACTTC,TRBJ2-7,-,TRBV19,13,-
CASTPGTGNIGELFF,TGCGCCAGCACCCCCGGGACAGGGAACATCGGGGAGCTGTTTTTT,TRBJ2-2,TRBD1,TRBV5-1,15,-
CASSKGQYTTNEKLFF,TGTGCCAGCAGTAAGGGACAGTATACAACTAATGAAAAACTGTTTTTT,TRBJ1-4,TRBD1,TRBV27,16,-
CASSAPRLAGVHTDTQYF,TGTGCCAGCAGTGCACCTAGACTAGCGGGAGTGCACACAGATACGCAGTATTTT,TRBJ2-3,TRBD2,TRBV6-1,18,-
CASCWAGGGWDYGYTF,TGTGCCAGTTGTTGGGCAGGGGGCGGATGGGACTATGGCTACACCTTC,TRBJ1-2,TRBD1,TRBV28,16,-
CSVVRSNYGYTF,TGCAGCGTTGTTCGGTCGAACTATGGCTACACCTTC,TRBJ1-2,-,TRBV29-1,12,-
CASSQELSSRGHEQYF,TGTGCCAGCAGCCAAGAACTATCTAGTAGGGGTCACGAGCAGTACTTC,TRBJ2-7,-,TRBV4-2,16,-
CASSYRGGFQPQHF,TGTGCCAGCAGCTACAGGGGTGGGTTTCAGCCCCAGCATTTT,TRBJ1-5,TRBD1,TRBV5-6,14,-
CAWKLQGPNQPQHF,TGTGCCTGGAAACTGCAGGGGCCCAATCAGCCCCAGCATTTT,TRBJ1-5,-,TRBV30,14,-
CASSQAQREVEQFF,TGCGCCAGCAGCCAAGCTCAGCGGGAGGTTGAGCAGTTCTTC,TRBJ2-1,TRBD2,TRBV4-1,14,few
CASSQSGRGFSGELFF,TGTGCCAGCAGCCAATCCGGGAGGGGTTTCTCCGGGGAGCTGTTTTTT,TRBJ2-2,TRBD2,TRBV7-7,16,-
CASSGQGATNEKLFF,TGCGCCAGCAGCGGACAGGGGGCTACTAATGAAAAACTGTTTTTT,TRBJ1-4,TRBD1,TRBV4-3,15,-
CAWSIRTGRQPQHF,TGTGCCTGGAGTATACGGACAGGGCGGCAGCCCCAGCATTTT,TRBJ1-5,TRBD1,TRBV30,14,-
CASSQVREARTDTQYF,TGTGCCAGCAGCCAAGTACGGGAGGCTCGCACAGATACGCAGTATTTT,TRBJ2-3,TRBD2,TRBV4-2,16,-